The 16 T cell receptor beta chains given below trace back to one sample, sequenced in a study of blood T cells in healthy people across ages. Using a J-beta primer mix together with a sample-barcoded 5' primer, a second PCR was run for about 7 to 12 cycles. One entry per CDR3 protein results from TCRdb running MiXCR on the 5' RACE reads. The sample lists around 1.7 million distinct CDR3 sequences; over 25% were seen once. Sequencing used blood. These receptors all come from a young woman in good health.

In its sample, this clonotype was seen a few times. V and J are TRBV4-3 and TRBJ2-1, with 9 bases identical to TRBD2. V shed 4 bases, J shed 5 bases, and the junction held 6 bases outside the gene matches. CDR1 LGHNA and CDR2 YSLEER come from the germline V gene. The CDR3 spans 15 residues. Here the CDR3 reads CASSPGIAGDNEQFF. The DNA for the CDR3 is TGCGCCAGCAGCCCCGGGATAGCGGGGGACAATGAGCAGTTCTTC.

This sequence joins TRBV6-1 and TRBJ1-1; D unresolved. CDR3 length: 13 residues. The germline V gene has CDR1 MNHNS and CDR2 SASEGT. V lost 6 bases, J lost 5 bases, and 13 bases lay in between. The CDR3 sequence: CASRAGEDTEAFF. The CDR3, as DNA: TGTGCCAGCAGAGCCGGGGAAGATACTGAAGCTTTCTTT.

The chain recombines TRBV28 with TRBJ2-3, with 7 bases lining up with TRBD1. Germline V lookup: CDR1 MDHEN, CDR2 SYDVKM. The length of the CDR3 is 18 residues. With V trimmed by 4 bases and J by 4 bases, 17 bases remained unmatched. The CDR3 nucleotides are TGTGCCAGCAGTTCCTTCTCCCTGACAGGGAGAAGGGCAGATACGCAGTATTTT. Translation gives CASSSFSLTGRRADTQYF.

J is TRBJ2-3 and V is TRBV5-1; 7 bases match TRBD2. Germline V gene data show CDR1 as SGHRS and CDR2 as YFSETQ. The length of the CDR3 is 17 residues. With 0 bases clipped from V and 3 bases from J, the junction kept 10 bases outside the gene matches. CDR3 coding DNA: TGCGCCAGCAGCTTGGCCCCTGCGCGGGGGACGACAGATACGCAGTATTTT. It is translated as CASSLAPARGTTDTQYF.

This clonotype was observed at least ten times. The rearrangement links TRBV7-9 to TRBJ2-5, with D possibly matching TRBD1 (6 bases). CDR3 length: 15 residues. The V end was cut by 5 bases, the J end by 5 bases, with 18 bases between. Germline V gene data show CDR1 as SEHNR and CDR2 as FQNEAQ (reference sequence). The CDR3, as DNA: TGTGCCAGCAGCCTTCTGTCTGGGGGCCGGGAGACCCAGTACTTC. Its translation is CASSLLSGGRETQYF.

Many counts were recorded for this clonotype. The chain is built from TRBV29-1 and TRBJ2-7, with 8 nucleotides matching TRBD1. CDR3 length: 14 amino acids. Germline V gene sequence: CDR1 SQVTM, CDR2 ANQGSEA. V gave up 6 bases and J gave up 4 bases; unmatched junction bases: 11. The CDR3 here is CSVAQTGVLYEQYF. CDR3 nucleotide sequence: TGCAGCGTGGCACAGACAGGGGTTTTGTACGAGCAGTACTTC.

The chain has TRBV20-1 and TRBJ2-1; no clear D. CDR1 is DFQATT and CDR2 is SNEGSKA in the germline V gene (reference sequence). V gave up 0 bases and J gave up 5 bases, with 8 bases separating them. This CDR3 is 13 amino acids long. The CDR3 DNA reads as TGCAGTGCTAGAGAATCCTGGGACAATGAGCAGTTCTTC. Protein product: CSARESWDNEQFF.

This clonotype was seen many times. The chain uses TRBV29-1 and TRBJ2-3, with no clear D. This CDR3 contains 13 residues. The germline V gene encodes CDR1 SQVTM and CDR2 ANQGSEA. V was shortened by 4 bases and J by 3 bases, with 11 bases between the two germline ends. The CDR3 sequence is CSVVRPPTDTQYF. CDR3 DNA sequence: TGCAGCGTTGTTAGACCCCCGACAGATACGCAGTATTTT.

V usage is TRBV6-5 and J usage is TRBJ1-2; 10 nucleotides align to TRBD1. After removal of 6 bases from V and 4 bases from J, the junction contained 11 bases not matched to a gene. CDR1 MNHEY and CDR2 SVGAGI come from the germline V gene. CDR3 length: 16 amino acids. The CDR3 reads CASRNPPGQGPYGYTF. The CDR3 DNA follows: TGTGCCAGCAGGAATCCCCCGGGACAGGGGCCCTATGGCTACACCTTC.

This clonotype was found many times. The gene calls are TRBV7-2 and TRBJ2-5; D remains ambiguous. Germline loops: CDR1 SGHTA, CDR2 FQGNSA. Trimming left V 2 bases short and J 4 bases short, with 8 bases between. The CDR3 loop spans 13 amino acids. CDR3 amino acids: CASSLILTETQYF. The CDR3 region has the DNA TGTGCCAGCAGCTTAATCTTAACAGAGACCCAGTACTTC.

In its sample, this clonotype was seen a few times. The rearrangement uses TRBV24-1 and TRBJ1-5, with D perhaps TRBD1 (6 bases). CDR1 is KGHDR and CDR2 is SFDVKD in the germline V gene. V was clipped by 3 bases and J by 11 bases, with 10 bases between them. The CDR3 totals 12 residues. The CDR3 DNA reads TGTGCCACCAGTGATGGGCACAGGGCCCAGCATTTT. Translated, it gives CATSDGHRAQHF.

This clonotype has only a few counts. J is TRBJ2-6 and V is TRBV14, with D unclear. The CDR3 totals 17 residues. V dropped 4 bases and J dropped 0 bases, with 13 bases sitting between them. Per germline, CDR1 SGHDN and CDR2 FVKESK. CDR3 residues: CASSPTTRASGANVLTF. DNA for the CDR3: TGTGCCAGCAGCCCAACTACAAGAGCCTCTGGGGCCAACGTCCTGACTTTC.

This clonotype has ten or more counts. CDR3 amino acids: CASSPPASSSGEQYF. CDR3 nucleotides: TGTGCCAGCAGCCCACCGGCCAGTTCCAGCGGCGAGCAGTACTTC. The rearrangement links TRBV9 to TRBJ2-7; TRBD2 might be the D (5 bases). V was trimmed by 4 bases and J by 6 bases, leaving 20 bases between them. CDR1 and CDR2 from the germline V gene are SGDLS and YYNGEE. The length of the CDR3 is 15 residues.

J is TRBJ2-7 and V is TRBV7-2, with 15 nucleotides matching TRBD2. With 4 bases clipped from V and 4 bases from J, the junction kept 8 bases outside the gene matches. Looked up from germline, CDR1 is SGHTA and CDR2 is FQGNSA. This CDR3 spans 17 amino acids. The CDR3 loop is CASSSPGLAGGGYEQYF. CDR3 nucleotides: TGTGCCAGCAGCTCACCGGGACTAGCGGGAGGTGGTTACGAGCAGTACTTC.

In this sample, this clonotype turned up a few times. The chain is built from TRBV20-1 and TRBJ1-2, with 12 bases that match TRBD1. Losses at the gene ends were 3 bases for V and 4 bases for J; bases not matched to a gene: 12. CDR1 and CDR2 from the germline V gene are DFQATT and SNEGSKA (reference sequence). CDR3 length: 17 amino acids. CDR3 loop: CSASRRGQGAFGYGYTF. The DNA of the CDR3 is TGCAGTGCTAGCCGTCGGGGACAGGGGGCATTCGGCTATGGCTACACCTTC.

The chain employs TRBV7-9 and TRBJ2-3, with 11 positions matching TRBD2. CDR3 length: 16 amino acids. The germline CDR1 and CDR2 sequences are SEHNR and FQNEAQ (reference sequence). J lost 5 bases, V lost 2 bases, and 6 bases had no gene match. CDR3 sequence (DNA): TGTGCCAGCAGCTTATGGCTAGCGGGAGGAGGAGATACGCAGTATTTT. It translates to CASSLWLAGGGDTQYF.